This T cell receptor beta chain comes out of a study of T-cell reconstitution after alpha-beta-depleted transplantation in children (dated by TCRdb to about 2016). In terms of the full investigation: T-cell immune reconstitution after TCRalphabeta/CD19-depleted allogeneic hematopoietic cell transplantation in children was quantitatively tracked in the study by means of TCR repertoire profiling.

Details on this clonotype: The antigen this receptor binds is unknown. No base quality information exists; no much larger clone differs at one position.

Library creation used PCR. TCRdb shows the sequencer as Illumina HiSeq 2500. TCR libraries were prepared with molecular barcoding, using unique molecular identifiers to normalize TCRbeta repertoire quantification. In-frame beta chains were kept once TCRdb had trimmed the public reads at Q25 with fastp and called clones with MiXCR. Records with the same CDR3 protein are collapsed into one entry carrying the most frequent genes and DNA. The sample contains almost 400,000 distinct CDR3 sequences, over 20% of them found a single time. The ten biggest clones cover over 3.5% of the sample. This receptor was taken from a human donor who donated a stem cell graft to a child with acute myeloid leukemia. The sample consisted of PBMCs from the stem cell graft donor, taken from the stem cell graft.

The CDR3 in this case is CASSPRGRDTEAFF. The nucleotides are TGTGCCAGCAGCCCCAGGGGGCGCGACACTGAAGCTTTCTTT. The rearrangement joined TRBV5-6 to TRBJ1-1, and TRBD1 matches 8 of the central bases. V lost 4 bases and J lost 3 bases, and the count of bases not matched to a germline gene is 5. The germline V gene provides CDR1 SGHDT and CDR2 YYEEEE. The CDR3 has 14 amino acids, counting the end cysteine and phenylalanine. Just CDR3 DNA is preserved here, 42 bases in frame from base 1.